This is a list of T cell receptor beta chains from one sample in a study of blood T cell repertoires in COVID-19. TCRdb keeps only in-frame clones here, not all; method: immunoSEQ multiplex PCR. The table has over 400,000 clones, 80% to 90% seen once. The sample taken for sequencing was PBMCs or T cells enriched from blood (not recorded which). The source is an older woman who had recovered from COVID-19. Each CDR3 is given with its conserved first and last residue. D genes are given only for firm matches. Only part of the rows carry a size: once, few, many, or a class if the clone is expanded.

d_call: TRBD2; clone_size: -; j_call: TRBJ2-3; v_call: TRBV7-2; cdr3_aa: CASSTLTGTSGDF
d_call: TRBD1; clone_size: -; j_call: TRBJ1-2; v_call: TRBV4-1; cdr3_aa: CASSQDPTGGNGGYTF
d_call: TRBD2; clone_size: -; j_call: TRBJ2-5; v_call: TRBV7-2; cdr3_aa: CASSLYSGGSKTQYF
d_call: TRBD2; clone_size: once; j_call: TRBJ2-2; v_call: TRBV10-2; cdr3_aa: CASSETGGPGELFF
d_call: TRBD2; clone_size: -; j_call: TRBJ2-2; v_call: TRBV6-5; cdr3_aa: CASSHEPSGAGELFF
d_call: -; clone_size: -; j_call: TRBJ2-1; v_call: TRBV4-1; cdr3_aa: CASSQDRDEQFF
d_call: -; clone_size: -; j_call: TRBJ1-5; v_call: TRBV6-5; cdr3_aa: CASSYTGNSNQPQHF
d_call: -; clone_size: once; j_call: TRBJ1-5; v_call: TRBV3-1/TRBV3-2; cdr3_aa: CASSQDLGAQPQHF
d_call: -; clone_size: -; j_call: TRBJ2-5; v_call: TRBV7-2; cdr3_aa: CASSLARRETQYF
d_call: TRBD1; clone_size: -; j_call: TRBJ1-3; v_call: TRBV12-5; cdr3_aa: CASGPGTGINTIYF
d_call: -; clone_size: -; j_call: TRBJ1-3; v_call: TRBV3-1/TRBV3-2; cdr3_aa: CASSQMVGGGNTIYF
d_call: -; clone_size: few; j_call: TRBJ2-2; v_call: TRBV4-2; cdr3_aa: CASSQAGRRQSNTGELFF
d_call: TRBD2; clone_size: -; j_call: TRBJ2-3; v_call: TRBV12-5; cdr3_aa: CASGGELAGGTDTQYF
d_call: -; clone_size: -; j_call: TRBJ2-5; v_call: TRBV3-1/TRBV3-2; cdr3_aa: CASSQDRSQGKETQYF
d_call: TRBD1; clone_size: -; j_call: TRBJ1-6; v_call: TRBV30; cdr3_aa: CAWSGGTGSSPLHF
d_call: TRBD1; clone_size: -; j_call: TRBJ1-2; v_call: TRBV29-1; cdr3_aa: CSVTGGADYGYTF
d_call: -; clone_size: -; j_call: TRBJ2-5; v_call: TRBV4-1; cdr3_aa: CASSRAGTQYF
d_call: -; clone_size: -; j_call: TRBJ2-3; v_call: TRBV6-5; cdr3_aa: CASSRGGITDTQYF
d_call: -; clone_size: once; j_call: TRBJ1-1; v_call: TRBV12-5; cdr3_aa: CASGLVLTPGRGTEAFF
d_call: -; clone_size: -; j_call: TRBJ1-2; v_call: TRBV3-1/TRBV3-2; cdr3_aa: CASSQRFNYGYTF
d_call: -; clone_size: -; j_call: TRBJ1-1; v_call: TRBV4-2; cdr3_aa: CASSQGSYGQQNTEAFF
d_call: TRBD1; clone_size: -; j_call: TRBJ2-2; v_call: TRBV11-3; cdr3_aa: CASSLGQGTGELFF
d_call: -; clone_size: -; j_call: TRBJ1-1; v_call: TRBV28; cdr3_aa: CASPGRGAGNTEAFF
d_call: TRBD1; clone_size: once; j_call: TRBJ1-6; v_call: TRBV19; cdr3_aa: CATQQGNSYNSPLHF
d_call: TRBD1; clone_size: -; j_call: TRBJ2-1; v_call: TRBV3-1/TRBV3-2; cdr3_aa: CASSHPGQGYNEQFF
d_call: TRBD1; clone_size: -; j_call: TRBJ2-3; v_call: TRBV10-1; cdr3_aa: CASSRTGEGTDTQYF
d_call: -; clone_size: -; j_call: TRBJ1-2; v_call: TRBV9; cdr3_aa: CASSVGTGTGYTF
d_call: -; clone_size: -; j_call: TRBJ1-5; v_call: TRBV7-2; cdr3_aa: CASRRQANQPQHF
d_call: -; clone_size: -; j_call: TRBJ2-2; v_call: TRBV5-1; cdr3_aa: CASKWMAGWNSPNTGELFF
d_call: -; clone_size: -; j_call: TRBJ1-5; v_call: TRBV21-1; cdr3_aa: CASSTKRGQPGQGAQSNQPQHF
d_call: -; clone_size: -; j_call: TRBJ2-3; v_call: TRBV29-1; cdr3_aa: CSVEPRNTDTQYF
d_call: TRBD2; clone_size: once; j_call: TRBJ2-3; v_call: TRBV15; cdr3_aa: CATSRVRVAGGVTDTQYF
d_call: -; clone_size: -; j_call: TRBJ1-5; v_call: TRBV19; cdr3_aa: CASSIAGAGGQPQHF
d_call: -; clone_size: -; j_call: TRBJ1-1; v_call: TRBV29-1; cdr3_aa: CSVGRQRNTEAFF
d_call: TRBD2; clone_size: -; j_call: TRBJ2-1; v_call: TRBV18; cdr3_aa: CASSPSASGGSPHYNEQFF
d_call: TRBD2; clone_size: -; j_call: TRBJ2-2; v_call: TRBV7-6; cdr3_aa: CASSLGLAGENTGELFF
d_call: -; clone_size: -; j_call: TRBJ1-2; v_call: TRBV28; cdr3_aa: CASSLSAGFYGYTF
d_call: -; clone_size: -; j_call: TRBJ1-1; v_call: TRBV10-3; cdr3_aa: CAAGKGPMNTEAFF
d_call: TRBD1; clone_size: -; j_call: TRBJ1-4; v_call: TRBV5-1; cdr3_aa: CASSSRTGNEKLFF
d_call: TRBD2; clone_size: once; j_call: TRBJ2-2; v_call: TRBV18; cdr3_aa: CASSPPLAGVSGELFF
d_call: TRBD1; clone_size: -; j_call: TRBJ1-2; v_call: TRBV10-2; cdr3_aa: CASSLTGDNYGYTF
d_call: TRBD1; clone_size: -; j_call: TRBJ1-5; v_call: TRBV19; cdr3_aa: CASSLTDREGQPQHF
d_call: -; clone_size: -; j_call: TRBJ1-4; v_call: TRBV24-1; cdr3_aa: CATSTGEQKLFF
d_call: TRBD2; clone_size: -; j_call: TRBJ2-2; v_call: TRBV6-1; cdr3_aa: CASSEALLAGGPVGELFF
d_call: TRBD2; clone_size: -; j_call: TRBJ2-2; v_call: TRBV6-2/TRBV6-3; cdr3_aa: CASSRSGGENTGELFF
d_call: -; clone_size: -; j_call: TRBJ2-3; v_call: TRBV7-2; cdr3_aa: CASSPSPGRGQDTQYF
d_call: -; clone_size: -; j_call: TRBJ1-1; v_call: TRBV7-6; cdr3_aa: CASSLETQGRDTEAFF
d_call: -; clone_size: -; j_call: TRBJ1-6; v_call: TRBV25-1; cdr3_aa: CASSDTGNSPLHF
d_call: TRBD1; clone_size: once; j_call: TRBJ2-3; v_call: TRBV5-1; cdr3_aa: CASSLGQGATFTDTQYF